A selection of T cell receptor beta chains follows, all from one sample in a study of blood T cell repertoires in COVID-19. Sequencing was performed with immunoSEQ multiplex PCR; in TCRdb, only in-frame clones are kept and a portion is missing. The sample comprises about 60,000 clones, approximately 90% of which are singletons, and around an eighth rests with the top ten. Sequenced: peripheral blood. These receptors came from a woman in her sixties with active COVID-19. CDR3s include the opening cysteine and the closing phenylalanine or tryptophan. D genes are given only for firm matches. The size of a clone is reported for some rows only, either as once, few or many, or as a class for expanded clones.

>TRBD2|16|TRBV14|TRBJ2-2|.
TGTGCCAGCAGCCGTAGGACTAGCGGGAGAGCCGGGGAGCTGTTTTTT
CASSRRTSGRAGELFF
>.|15|TRBV9|TRBJ1-3|once
TGTGCCAGCAGCGAGGGGGTTCGGTCTGGAAACACCATATATTTT
CASSEGVRSGNTIYF
>.|13|TRBV6-5|TRBJ2-7|few
TGTGCCAGCAGTCCTGAGGCGACCTACGAGCAGTACTTC
CASSPEATYEQYF
>.|13|TRBV5-1|TRBJ2-3|.
TGCGCCAGCAGCTTGACAATCGCAGATACGCAGTATTTT
CASSLTIADTQYF
>.|11|TRBV2|TRBJ2-7|.
TGTGCCAGCAGTCGGGGGTACGAGCAGTACTTC
CASSRGYEQYF
>TRBD1|15|TRBV5-1|TRBJ2-7|.
TGCGCCAGCAGCAAAGGACAGGGGGGCAACTCCGAGCAGTACTTC
CASSKGQGGNSEQYF
>.|13|TRBV6-5|TRBJ2-7|.
TGTGCCAGCAGTTACTCGTTCGGCTACGAGCAGTACTTC
CASSYSFGYEQYF
>TRBD1|13|TRBV5-5|TRBJ2-5|.
TGTGCCAGCAGCCTGACAGGGTCGGAGACCCAGTACTTC
CASSLTGSETQYF
>TRBD1|14|TRBV19|TRBJ1-2|once
TGTGCCAGTAGAACCACAGGGGGCGGCTATGGCTACACCTTC
CASRTTGGGYGYTF
>.|17|TRBV9|TRBJ2-1|.
TGTGCCAGCAGCGTAGGAGGCCGGGGGGCGGCTTACAATGAGCAGTTCTTC
CASSVGGRGAAYNEQFF
>.|15|TRBV5-1|TRBJ1-1|.
TGCGCCAGCAGCTTGGCGCCCCAGGGAAACACTGAAGCTTTCTTT
CASSLAPQGNTEAFF
>TRBD1|16|TRBV25-1|TRBJ2-3|.
TGTGCCAGCAGTGAATCGGGGACAGGGAACACAGATACGCAGTATTTT
CASSESGTGNTDTQYF
>.|15|TRBV1|TRBJ2-7|.
TGCACCAGCAGCCACCGCCGTGCACGCGGTCATGAGCAGTACTTC
CTSSHRRARGHEQYF
>TRBD1|13|TRBV6-2/TRBV6-3|TRBJ1-3|few
TGTGCCAGCAGCCGGGACAGAGGAAACACCATATATTTT
CASSRDRGNTIYF
>.|17|TRBV25-1|TRBJ1-3|.
TGTGCCAGCAGTGAATATGAGGGAAAACCCTCTGGAAACACCATATATTTT
CASSEYEGKPSGNTIYF
>TRBD1|16|TRBV19|TRBJ1-6|.
TGTGCCAGTAGTATGCCGGGACCCAGGGGGAATTCACCCCTCCACTTT
CASSMPGPRGNSPLHF
>.|15|TRBV18|TRBJ1-5|.
TGTGCCAGCTCACCTCGTGGGGGGGCGGATCAGCCCCAGCATTTT
CASSPRGGADQPQHF
>.|15|TRBV6-6|TRBJ2-3|.
TGTGCCAGCAGCGACGGGGGGCGGCGCGTAGATACGCAGTATTTT
CASSDGGRRVDTQYF
>TRBD1|14|TRBV4-1|TRBJ2-4|.
TGCGCCAGCAGCCAAGACACAGGGGGTAACATTCAGTACTTC
CASSQDTGGNIQYF
>.|14|TRBV6-5|TRBJ1-1|.
TGTGCCAGCAGTTACACGGACAGCGGTCCAGAAGCTTTCTTT
CASSYTDSGPEAFF
>TRBD2|15|TRBV7-9|TRBJ2-3|.
TGTGCCAGCAGCTCGACTAGCGGATTCACAGATACGCAGTATTTT
CASSSTSGFTDTQYF
>.|17|TRBV7-5|TRBJ2-5|.
TGTGTCAGAAGCCCTACAGGCCCTACCAAAGTAAAGGAGACCCAGTACTTC
CVRSPTGPTKVKETQYF